Below are 18 T cell receptor beta chains sequenced from a single sample in a study of response to subunit inactivated influenza vaccine. TCRdb passed the RT-PCR reads through MiXCR, listing each CDR3 protein once. The data show under 550,000 distinct CDR3 sequences, approximately 7.1% seen once. The sequencing here drew on PBMCs from blood, taken less than 25 months after vaccination. The receptors derive from a man between 50 and 69 years old who received an inactivated influenza vaccine.

The genes are TRBV5-5 and TRBJ1-2, with D possibly TRBD1 on 5 matching bases. CDR1 is SGHKS and CDR2 is YYEKEE in the germline V gene (reference sequence). Deletions cut 3 bases from V and 3 bases from J, with 15 bases between. The CDR3 sequence is 15 residues long. As DNA, the CDR3 is TGTGCCAGCAGCTCCCAGGGTCGGGTGGACTATGGCTACACCTTC. This gives the protein CASSSQGRVDYGYTF. Full variable domain (rest looked up from reference TRBV5-5 and TRBJ1-2): DAGVTQSPTHLIKTRGQQVTLRCSPISGHKSVSWYQQVLGQGPQFIFQYYEKEERGRGNFPDRFSARQFPNYSSELNVNALLLGDSALYLCASSSQGRVDYGYTFGSGTRLTVV.

The V and J genes are TRBV3-1 and TRBJ2-7; possibly TRBD1 or TRBD2 for D (5 bases each). V lost 3 bases, J lost 2 bases, and 14 bases lay in between. CDR3 length equals 15 residues. The V gene's germline CDR1 is LGHDT and CDR2 YNNKEL (reference sequence). DNA of the CDR3: TGTGCCAGCAGCCACGGGGCCGCAGCCGCCTACGAGCAGTACTTC. It translates to CASSHGAAAAYEQYF.

This clonotype was detected many times. The V gene is TRBV20-1, the J gene TRBJ1-1; D remains unclear. The CDR3 runs 13 residues. The V gene lost 4 bases and the J gene lost 5 bases, with 14 bases spanning the gap. The germline gives CDR1 DFQATT, CDR2 SNEGSKA (reference sequence). CDR3 region: CSANFGVKTEAFF. DNA for the CDR3: TGCAGTGCTAATTTTGGGGTAAAAACTGAAGCTTTCTTT.

This clonotype was counted ten times or more. This rearrangement joins TRBV4-1 to TRBJ2-7, with a tentative D call TRBD1 (5 bases). Germline V CDR1 and CDR2: MGHRA, YSYEKL. The CDR3 has 14 amino acids. Trimming stripped 1 base from V and 0 bases from J, with 7 bases between. CDR3 residues: CASSQVQGSYEQYF. CDR3 nucleotide sequence: TGCGCCAGCAGCCAAGTTCAGGGCTCCTACGAGCAGTACTTC.

This clonotype showed up just a few times. The V call is TRBV6-1, the J call TRBJ2-7, with 9 bases matching TRBD1. V lost 6 bases and J lost 7; bases outside the gene matches: 13. The CDR3 contains 15 residues. The V gene's germline CDR1 is MNHNS and CDR2 SASEGT. CDR3 region: CASSPGTGWIDEQYF. Written as DNA, the CDR3 is TGTGCCAGCAGCCCCGGGACAGGGTGGATAGATGAGCAGTACTTC.

This clonotype was seen at least ten times. The genes are TRBV3-1 and TRBJ1-6; TRBD1 agrees at 9 bases. This CDR3 contains 16 residues. V shed 4 bases and J 9 bases; nucleotides not matched to a gene: 10. The germline V gene encodes CDR1 LGHDT and CDR2 YNNKEL (reference sequence). The DNA of the CDR3 is TGTGCCAGCAGCCTCGGGACAGGGTCCTCTGGTTCACCCCTCCACTTT. Protein sequence: CASSLGTGSSGSPLHF.

This clonotype appeared many times. This chain uses TRBV14 with TRBJ2-1; D might be TRBD2 (6 bases). The CDR3 runs to 14 residues. Germline CDR1 is SGHDN and CDR2 is FVKESK. The V gene lost 5 bases and the J gene lost 7 bases, with 15 bases spanning the gap. The CDR3 DNA sequence: TGTGCCAGCAGCTCATGGCGGGGCTGGAATGAGCAGTTCTTC. Translated: CASSSWRGWNEQFF.

A few counts support this clonotype. This chain links TRBV6-1 with TRBJ2-7; TRBD2 agrees at 9 bases. The CDR3 totals 13 residues. In germline, CDR1 is MNHNS, CDR2 SASEGT. V lost 11 bases to trimming and J lost 2 bases; unmatched junction nucleotides: 7. Written as DNA, the CDR3 is TGTGCCCTCGGGCTAGCGGGAACCTACGAGCAGTACTTC. Translating gives CALGLAGTYEQYF.

Notes on this clonotype: Since a much larger clone is just one base distant, this may be a read error. This chain connects TRBV7-6 to TRBJ1-1; D uncertain. Looked up from germline, CDR1 is SGHVS and CDR2 is FNYEAQ. The CDR3 is made up of 13 amino acids. V dropped 5 bases and J dropped 1 base, with 8 bases sitting between them. The CDR3 protein is CASSRDWNTEAFF. CDR3 sequence (DNA): TGTGCCAGCAGCCGCGACTGGAACACTGAAGCTTTCTTT.

In its sample, this clonotype was seen a few times. The J gene is TRBJ2-3, the V gene TRBV3-1; 11 bases are a match to TRBD2. The V segment lost 4 bases and the J segment 4 bases; nucleotides outside the gene matches: 7. CDR1 LGHDT and CDR2 YNNKEL come from the germline V gene (reference sequence). CDR3 length: 16 residues. CDR3 region: CASSRLAGGLSDTQYF. CDR3 sequence (DNA): TGTGCCAGCAGCCGTTTAGCGGGAGGGCTGTCAGATACGCAGTATTTT.

This chain joins TRBV4-2 and TRBJ1-3, with D unresolved. CDR3 length: 15 residues. CDR1 is LGHNA and CDR2 is YNFKEQ in the germline V gene. The V gene lost 0 bases and the J gene lost 4 bases, with 10 bases spanning the gap. Here the CDR3 reads CASSQETAAGNTIYF. Here the CDR3 DNA reads TGTGCCAGCAGCCAAGAGACCGCGGCGGGAAACACCATATATTTT.

J is TRBJ2-1 and V is TRBV4-2; TRBD2 matches 7 bases. Germline V gives CDR1 LGHNA, CDR2 YNFKEQ. CDR3 size: 15 residues. Losses at the gene ends were 4 bases for V and 0 bases for J; bases not matched to a gene: 3. CDR3 nucleotides: TGTGCCAGCAGCCGCGCGGGGGACTCCTACAATGAGCAGTTCTTC. Its protein product is CASSRAGDSYNEQFF.

There are many counts of this clonotype. V is TRBV13 and J is TRBJ2-7, with D perhaps TRBD1 (6 bases). The CDR3 length is 15 residues. Trimming stripped 5 bases from V and 1 base from J, with 15 bases between. Germline V gene data show CDR1 as PRHDT and CDR2 as FYEKMQ (reference sequence). The CDR3 loop reads CASSDSRQGSYEQYF. DNA for the CDR3: TGTGCCAGCAGCGACTCCCGGCAGGGGTCCTACGAGCAGTACTTC.

The chain employs TRBV4-3 and TRBJ2-1; 8 nucleotides align to TRBD2. The ends lost 3 bases at V and 7 bases at J; junction bases unmatched: 11. CDR1 and CDR2 from the germline V gene are LGHNA and YSLEER. The CDR3 has 16 residues. The DNA of the CDR3 is TGCGCCAGCAGCCAGATCGGGGGGGCCTTGAGGAATGAGCAGTTCTTC. Translation: CASSQIGGALRNEQFF.

The rearrangement uses TRBV20-1 and TRBJ1-6; D might be TRBD1 (5 bases). Trimming took 3 bases from V and 10 from J, leaving 13 bases between them. This CDR3 is built from 13 residues. Germline-derived CDR1 and CDR2 are DFQATT and SNEGSKA (reference sequence). DNA of the CDR3: TGCAGTGCTAGTGGGGGTATCGAATCACCCCTCCACTTT. It yields the protein CSASGGIESPLHF.

This clonotype was seen many times. The chain combines TRBV28 with TRBJ1-5; a possible D gene is TRBD1 (5 bases). This CDR3 has 16 amino acids. Germline-derived CDR1 and CDR2 are MDHEN and SYDVKM. The V gene lost 7 bases and the J gene lost 4 bases, with 20 bases spanning the gap. CDR3 in amino acids: CASIRQGGLGNQPQHF. The CDR3 DNA sequence: TGTGCCAGCATTCGGCAGGGCGGATTAGGAAATCAGCCCCAGCATTTT.

This chain links TRBV29-1 with TRBJ1-2; possibly TRBD1 for D (5 bases). The CDR3 length is 14 residues. The V gene's germline CDR1 is SQVTM and CDR2 ANQGSEA. Trimming left V 4 bases short and J 5 bases short, with 17 bases between. Here the CDR3 reads CSVGNQGGFYGYTF. CDR3 bases: TGCAGCGTTGGTAACCAGGGAGGATTTTATGGCTACACCTTC.

This clonotype turned up a few times. The V and J genes are TRBV12-3 or TRBV12-4 and TRBJ2-7, with 8 bases matching TRBD2. Losses at the gene ends were 6 bases for V and 5 bases for J; bases not matched to a gene: 18. The CDR3 consists of 17 residues. DNA of the CDR3: TGTGCCAGCAGCTTCGGCCGGGGCCTAGCGGGTCATAACGAGCAGTACTTC. This sequence encodes CASSFGRGLAGHNEQYF.